These 6 T cell receptor beta chains were all obtained from the same sample, sequenced in a study of blood T cells in healthy people across ages. Using a J-beta primer mix together with a sample-barcoded 5' primer, a second PCR was run for roughly 7 to 12 cycles. TCRdb re-called the 5' RACE reads through MiXCR, storing one row per CDR3 protein. The sample comprises around 850,000 distinct CDR3 sequences, about 37% of which are singletons, and about an eighth rests with the top ten. The specimen sequenced was blood. These receptors all come from a man between 18 and 35 years old in good health.

This clonotype has only a few counts. The V gene is TRBV7-2, the J gene TRBJ1-2; D is undetermined. V lost 1 base and J lost 5, with 14 bases in between. The CDR3 sequence is 15 residues long. CDR1 and CDR2 from the germline V gene are SGHTA and FQGNSA. CDR3 sequence: CASSLGGSLAYGYTF. The CDR3 bases are TGTGCCAGCAGCTTAGGGGGTAGTCTGGCTTATGGCTACACCTTC.

This chain uses TRBV7-2 with TRBJ1-6, with D perhaps TRBD1 (5 bases). The V gene's germline CDR1 is SGHTA and CDR2 FQGNSA. Between the trimmed V and J ends, which lost 5 bases and 7 bases, there was a span of 15 bases. The CDR3 runs 15 residues. In DNA, the CDR3 is TGTGCCAGCAGCGACGGGACCGGGATGAATTCACCCCTCCACTTT. It translates to CASSDGTGMNSPLHF.

The genes are TRBV4-2 and TRBJ2-3; 9 positions match TRBD2. Germline V gene sequence: CDR1 LGHNA, CDR2 YNFKEQ. This CDR3 region has 18 residues. V dropped 4 bases and J dropped 2; count of bases not matched to a gene: 13. Here the CDR3 DNA reads TGTGCCAGCAGCCCGCACGGGGCTAGCGGGGACCCCACAGATACGCAGTATTTT. Translated, it gives CASSPHGASGDPTDTQYF.

The V gene is TRBV27, the J gene TRBJ2-1; unclear D gene. The J call may be mistaken, given a closer DNA end match to TRBJ2-7. The CDR3 consists of 15 residues. Germline V CDR1 and CDR2: MNHEY, SMNVEV (reference sequence). CDR3 sequence: CASHSGSGWYNEQYF. The CDR3 DNA reads as TGTGCCAGCCACTCCGGGTCCGGGTGGTACAATGAGCAGTACTTC.

This clonotype was picked up many times. The chain employs TRBV29-1 and TRBJ2-7; 10 bases align to TRBD2. Unmatched junction bases numbered 5, after V lost 4 bases and J lost 2 bases. The germline V gene encodes CDR1 SQVTM and CDR2 ANQGSEA. This CDR3 comprises 14 residues. CDR3 sequence reads: CSVGLAGGTYEQYF. In nucleotides, the CDR3 is TGCAGCGTTGGCTTAGCGGGGGGTACCTACGAGCAGTACTTC.

V is TRBV20-1 and J is TRBJ2-5, with 11 bases that match TRBD1. The CDR3 has 13 residues. Germline V gene data show CDR1 as DFQATT and CDR2 as SNEGSKA (reference sequence). J gave up 5 bases and V 6 bases, and 5 bases lay outside the gene matches. CDR3 nucleotide sequence: TGCAGTGCGAGGACAGGGGGCTTGGAGACCCAGTACTTC. Translated: CSARTGGLETQYF.